Listed here are 24 T cell receptor beta chains from one sample, sequenced in a study of read filtering for tumor transcriptome and immune sequencing (dated by TCRdb to the early 2020s). The listed sequencing device is Illumina HiSeq 4000. TCR libraries were constructed from about 400 ng RNA using the Immunoverse kit, and molecular barcoded adaptors covering alpha/delta and beta/gamma chains were employed. TCRdb took the public reads, trimmed them with fastp at Q25, ran MiXCR for clone calling and kept in-frame beta chains. Rows matching on CDR3 protein sequence are summarized as one entry with the most common DNA and genes. Here the sample has about 37,000 distinct CDR3 sequences; roughly 13% occur a single time. The top ten constitute more than 30% of the sample. Sequenced input: a population of CD138-negative cells sorted from bone marrow. The cell subset or site tag for this specimen amounts to: bone marrow mononuclear cells depleted of CD138+ plasma/myeloma cells by negative magnetic selection. The receptors stem from a donor at least 40 years old with multiple myeloma.

Worth noting for this clonotype: This is likely a read error, given that the CDR3 carries no conserved phenylalanine or tryptophan at its end. The rearrangement links TRBV29-1 to TRBJ2-5; D unclear. This CDR3 spans 16 amino acids. The V end lost 2 bases, the J end lost 5 bases, and 21 bases lay between the germline ends. Germline-derived CDR1 and CDR2 are SQVTM and ANQGSEA. CDR3 amino acids: CSVEMGGTGSMETQYC. Here the CDR3 DNA reads TGCAGCGTTGAAATGGGCGGCACCGGATCGATGGAGACCCAGTACTGC.

Ten or more counts support this clonotype. The chain employs TRBV18 and TRBJ1-1; D not certain. Trimming took 0 bases from V and 0 from J, leaving 11 bases between them. Germline-derived CDR1 and CDR2 are KGHSH and LQKENI. This CDR3 is 16 amino acids long. The CDR3 spells CASSPPSGALNTEAFF. The CDR3 coding sequence is TGTGCCAGCTCACCACCTAGTGGAGCTTTGAACACTGAAGCTTTCTTT.

Points on this clonotype: A much larger clonotype is one base distant, so this may be a read error. The V gene is TRBV30, the J gene TRBJ2-2, with D maybe TRBD2 (6 bases). CDR3 length: 13 amino acids. V lost 8 bases to trimming and J lost 4 bases, with 14 bases between them. Germline V gives CDR1 GTSNPN, CDR2 SVGIG (reference sequence). CDR3 coding DNA: TGTGCCACAAGGAGGGAGTTCACCGGGGAGCTGTTTTTT. It codes for CATRREFTGELFF.

Turning to this clonotype: At one boundary the junction diverges from the germline segment, which might be a read error. The genes are TRBV20-1 and TRBJ2-7, with 15 bases fitting TRBD2. The CDR3 sequence is 16 residues long. CDR1 DFQATT and CDR2 SNEGSKA come from the germline V gene (reference sequence). CDR3 sequence reads: CSARSPGLAGGYDQYF. The DNA for the CDR3 is TGCAGTGCTAGATCTCCCGGACTAGCGGGAGGGTACGACCAGTACTTC.

The chain is built from TRBV28 and TRBJ1-5; D unresolved. Between the trimmed V and J ends, which lost 2 bases and 4 bases, there was a span of 12 bases. The germline gives CDR1 MDHEN, CDR2 SYDVKM. CDR3 length: 15 residues. The CDR3 DNA is TGTGCCAGCAGTTTAATTTTGACGAGTAATCAGCCCCAGCATTTT. Protein sequence: CASSLILTSNQPQHF. Full variable domain (remainder filled in from reference TRBV28 and TRBJ1-5): DVKVTQSSRYLVKRTGEKVFLECVQDMDHENMFWYRQDPGLGLRLIYFSYDVKMKEKGDIPEGYSVSREKKERFSLILESASTNQTSMYLCASSLILTSNQPQHFGDGTRLSIL.

This clonotype was counted a few times. The chain joins TRBV12-3 or TRBV12-4 to TRBJ2-6; 9 positions match TRBD1. V dropped 11 bases and J dropped 2; count of bases not matched to a gene: 10. The CDR3 runs to 16 residues. The CDR3 sequence is CASEGQGNTGANVLTF. The DNA of the CDR3 is TGTGCCTCCGAGGGACAGGGAAATACTGGGGCCAACGTCCTGACTTTC.

This clonotype came up a few times. V is TRBV12-5 and J is TRBJ1-2; D not certain. V was shortened by 8 bases and J by 0 bases, with 16 bases between the two germline ends. The CDR3 has 15 amino acids. Germline loops: CDR1 LGHNT, CDR2 FRNRAP. Here the CDR3 reads CASSPLEWPNYGYTF. For the CDR3, the DNA is TGTGCTAGTTCCCCATTAGAATGGCCTAACTATGGCTACACCTTC.

This clonotype occurred many times. The V gene is TRBV12-3 or TRBV12-4, the J gene TRBJ2-1, with D unclear. This CDR3 is 11 amino acids long. Trimming took 1 base from V and 6 from J, leaving 1 base between them. CDR3 sequence: CASSLGNEQFF. In nucleotides, the CDR3 is TGTGCCAGCAGTTTAGGCAATGAGCAGTTCTTC.

This clonotype was counted a few times. The chain carries TRBV5-1 and TRBJ2-3; D perhaps matches TRBD1 (6 bases). CDR1 SGHRS and CDR2 YFSETQ come from the germline V gene. V was cut by 5 bases and J by 3 bases, with 28 bases left in between. The CDR3 runs 19 residues. The CDR3 nucleotides read TGCGCCAGCAGGATTGGGCGAGGCTTAACCTCAGGGGTAACAGATACGCAGTATTTT. Protein sequence: CASRIGRGLTSGVTDTQYF.

This clonotype was detected many times. The V and J genes are TRBV27 and TRBJ2-1; D is unresolved. This CDR3 contains 12 residues. V was cut by 4 bases and J by 13 bases, with 14 bases left in between. Per germline, CDR1 MNHEY and CDR2 SMNVEV (reference sequence). CDR3 loop: CASSSTTPEQFF. Here the CDR3 DNA reads TGTGCCAGCAGTTCGACCACCCCGGAACAGTTCTTC.

The chain's CDR3 is CASSQKPVAYNEQFF. CDR3 nucleotide sequence: TGTGCCAGCAGTCAAAAACCGGTAGCCTACAATGAGCAGTTCTTC. The gene calls are TRBV28 and TRBJ2-1; D remains ambiguous. V was pared by 5 bases and J by 2 bases, with 13 bases between. The germline gives CDR1 MDHEN, CDR2 SYDVKM. The CDR3 runs 15 residues.

As concerns this clonotype: The likely explanation is a read error, given a far larger clone one base away. The rearrangement uses TRBV2 and TRBJ2-1, with D tentatively TRBD2 (5 bases). Germline assignment: CDR1 SNHLY and CDR2 FYNNEI. The CDR3 contains 17 residues. V lost 6 bases to trimming and J lost 1 base, with 19 bases between them. This CDR3 reads CASSSRSHSGSYNEQFF. CDR3 nucleotides: TGTGCCAGCAGCTCCCGCTCCCACTCGGGGTCCTACAATGAGCAGTTCTTC.

This clonotype was seen many times. The rearrangement joins TRBV28 to TRBJ2-3; D is undetermined. The germline V and J ends were trimmed by 5 bases and 2 bases, with 14 bases remaining between them. Germline-derived CDR1 and CDR2 are MDHEN and SYDVKM. CDR3 length equals 15 residues. Here the CDR3 DNA reads TGTGCCAGCAGTGTCCCCCCCCCTTCCACAGATACGCAGTATTTT. Translated: CASSVPPPSTDTQYF.

This clonotype occurred many times. This chain uses TRBV7-9 with TRBJ2-7, with 7 bases fitting TRBD1. CDR3 length: 14 amino acids. The V segment lost 5 bases and the J segment 5 bases; nucleotides outside the gene matches: 9. The V gene's germline CDR1 is SEHNR and CDR2 FQNEAQ (reference sequence). The CDR3 reads CASSMGQRDNEQYF. CDR3 bases: TGTGCCAGCAGCATGGGACAGAGAGACAACGAGCAGTACTTC.

This clonotype was recorded at least ten times. The V gene is TRBV2, the J gene TRBJ2-7; 7 positions agree with TRBD2. CDR3 length: 15 residues. Germline assignment: CDR1 SNHLY and CDR2 FYNNEI. V was clipped by 2 bases and J by 4 bases; unmatched bases: 8. CDR3 loop: CASSETWAAGYEQYF. Here the CDR3 DNA reads TGTGCCAGCAGTGAAACATGGGCAGCGGGGTACGAGCAGTACTTC.

This clonotype was picked up many times. The gene calls are TRBV21-1 and TRBJ2-1; the tabulated D call, TRBD1, remains unverified against the DNA. TRBV21-1 is tagged as a pseudogene. The CDR3 loop spans 17 amino acids. The chain's CDR3 is CASSKDAGTYFADEQFF. Written as DNA, the CDR3 is TGTGCCAGCAGCAAAGACGCCGGGACCTACTTCGCGGATGAGCAGTTCTTC.

This clonotype was seen repeatedly, ten times or more. The chain couples TRBV20-1 to TRBJ2-7, with 12 bases identical to TRBD2. V dropped 3 bases and J dropped 6; count of bases not matched to a gene: 9. The CDR3 is 15 amino acids. CDR1 DFQATT and CDR2 SNEGSKA come from the germline V gene (reference sequence). The CDR3 loop reads CSARSPSGRGLEQYF. The CDR3 bases are TGCAGTGCTAGGTCCCCTAGCGGGAGGGGGCTCGAGCAGTACTTC.

This clonotype is medium-sized by share. This sequence joins TRBV20-1 and TRBJ2-1; TRBD2 agrees at 8 bases. This CDR3 has 16 residues. Germline-derived CDR1 and CDR2 are DFQATT and SNEGSKA (reference sequence). The junction had 7 bases not matched to a gene; V was cut back by 3 bases and J by 0 bases. CDR3 DNA: TGCAGTGCTAGTATAGCGGGGCTTAACTCCTACAATGAGCAGTTCTTC. Translating gives CSASIAGLNSYNEQFF.

This clonotype came up many times. The V gene is TRBV27, the J gene TRBJ2-5, with D possibly called TRBD1 or TRBD2 (5 bases each). Trimming removed 7 bases from V and 1 base from J, with 13 bases in between. Germline assignment: CDR1 MNHEY and CDR2 SMNVEV (reference sequence). There are 14 residues in the CDR3. The CDR3 nucleotides are TGTGCCAGCACCATGCCCGGGGCCCAAGAGACCCAGTACTTC. It is translated as CASTMPGAQETQYF.

This clonotype showed up many times. V and J are TRBV29-1 and TRBJ2-5; D not certain. CDR1 and CDR2 (germline): SQVTM, ANQGSEA. Between the trimmed V and J ends, which lost 7 bases and 2 bases, there was a span of 11 bases. The CDR3 has 12 amino acids. Here the CDR3 reads CSALLRQETQYF. CDR3 nucleotide sequence: TGCAGCGCGCTACTTCGACAAGAGACCCAGTACTTC.

Notes on this clonotype: A much larger clone differs from this one at a single base, so this may be a read error. The chain couples TRBV28 to TRBJ1-1, with D unresolved. The V end was cut by 0 bases, the J end by 10 bases, with 18 bases between. From germline, CDR1 is MDHEN and CDR2 SYDVKM. CDR3 length equals 15 residues. The CDR3 nucleotides are TGTGCCAGCAGTTTATGGAGGCAGGCCTACAAAGGAGCTTTCTTT. Encoded protein: CASSLWRQAYKGAFF.

This clonotype has at least ten counts. The CDR3 region is CSASRALGSNEKLFF. The CDR3 DNA is TGCAGTGCTAGTAGGGCGCTGGGCTCTAATGAAAAACTGTTTTTT. The V call is TRBV20-1, the J call TRBJ1-4; D is unresolved. Trimming shortened V by 3 bases and J by 3 bases, and 14 bases separated the two germline ends. The CDR3 sequence is 15 residues long. Germline CDR1 DFQATT, CDR2 SNEGSKA (reference sequence).

This clonotype was picked up many times. The V gene is TRBV11-1, the J gene TRBJ2-1, with 8 bases that match TRBD1. J lost 11 bases, V lost 4 bases, and 7 bases had no gene match. The CDR3 extends over 13 amino acids. From germline, CDR1 is SGHAT and CDR2 FQDESV (reference sequence). The CDR3 nucleotides read TGTGCCAGCAGCTCTAATACAGGGGGAAAGCAGTTCTTC. Translating gives CASSSNTGGKQFF.

This clonotype was recorded at least ten times. The chain is built from TRBV2 and TRBJ2-1; 7 nucleotides agree with TRBD2. The CDR3 covers 15 residues. The V segment lost 2 bases and the J segment 6 bases; nucleotides outside the gene matches: 7. CDR1 and CDR2 from the germline V gene are SNHLY and FYNNEI. CDR3 nucleotides: TGTGCCAGCAGTGAAAGGGGCGAGCGGGGCAATGAGCAGTTCTTC. Translated, it gives CASSERGERGNEQFF.